A single sample is the source of the 18 T cell receptor beta chains below, sequenced in a study of T cell repertoires in cytomegalovirus infection. TCRdb redid the calling of the reads with MiXCR, one entry per CDR3 protein. Of over 250,000 distinct CDR3 sequences listed, about 23% are singletons. The sequencing sample was made of PBMCs. All receptors come from a human donor in good health (CMV status not recorded). Some clones in this sample may be carry-over from other donors' samples.

In nucleotides, the CDR3 is TGTGCCAGCAGTTTAGTCATTTCGGCCCTCCACTTT. This gives the protein CASSLVISALHF. J is TRBJ1-6 and V is TRBV12-3 or TRBV12-4, with D unclear. The CDR3 is made up of 12 amino acids. Trimming took off 1 base at V and 14 bases at J, with 9 bases between the two ends.

This clonotype appeared a few times. The V call is TRBV6-2 or TRBV6-3, the J call TRBJ2-1; 8 bases fit TRBD1. Trimming removed 4 bases from V and 7 bases from J; junction bases left unmatched: 12. This CDR3 comprises 16 residues. Germline V gene data show CDR1 as MNHEY and CDR2 as SVGEGT. The CDR3 sequence is CASSSQQGEVVNEQFF. CDR3 nucleotide sequence: TGTGCCAGCAGTTCCCAACAGGGGGAAGTTGTGAATGAGCAGTTCTTC.

The V call is TRBV18, the J call TRBJ2-1; 12 nucleotides match TRBD2. V gave up 6 bases and J gave up 5 bases; unmatched junction bases: 8. Germline CDR1 and CDR2: KGHSH and LQKENI. The CDR3 is 16 residues long. The CDR3 region is CASSRTSGTFDNEQFF. The CDR3 DNA reads TGTGCCAGCTCGCGGACTAGCGGGACATTCGACAATGAGCAGTTCTTC.

The chain joins TRBV29-1 to TRBJ1-2; unclear D gene. Per germline, CDR1 SQVTM and CDR2 ANQGSEA. This CDR3 region has 14 residues. Deletions cut 4 bases from V and 0 bases from J, with 12 bases between. This CDR3 is CSVGPPEANYGYTF. CDR3 DNA sequence: TGCAGCGTTGGTCCTCCAGAAGCTAACTATGGCTACACCTTC.

This clonotype was seen a few times. This sequence joins TRBV5-4 and TRBJ2-7; D is ambiguous. V was shortened by 3 bases and J by 0 bases, with 10 bases between the two germline ends. The CDR3 has 14 amino acids. Germline CDR1 SGHNT, CDR2 YYREEE (reference sequence). CDR3 in amino acids: CASSSSSDSYEQYF. CDR3 nucleotide sequence: TGTGCCAGCAGCTCTAGTTCGGACTCCTACGAGCAGTACTTC.

The J gene is TRBJ2-2, the V gene TRBV20-1; 12 nucleotides line up with TRBD2. The ends lost 6 bases at V and 5 bases at J; junction bases unmatched: 7. The CDR3 loop spans 15 amino acids. Germline V gene data show CDR1 as DFQATT and CDR2 as SNEGSKA (reference sequence). The CDR3 spells CSAILAGGWTGELFF. The CDR3 DNA reads as TGCAGTGCAATACTAGCGGGAGGCTGGACCGGGGAGCTGTTTTTT.

This rearrangement joins TRBV7-3 to TRBJ2-7; D uncertain. Germline CDR1 is SGHTA and CDR2 is FQGTGA. Trimming cost V 3 bases and J 3 bases, with 9 bases left between them. This CDR3 is built from 13 residues. CDR3 coding DNA: TGTGCCAGCAGCTTTGGGGTTGACTACGAGCAGTACTTC. Amino acids: CASSFGVDYEQYF.

CDR3 sequence reads: CSGGGGGAEAFF. CDR3 DNA: TGCAGCGGGGGGGGGGGGGGGGCTGAAGCTTTCTTT. The chain uses TRBV29-1 and TRBJ1-1, with a tentative D call TRBD1 (5 bases). This CDR3 spans 12 amino acids. V dropped 7 bases and J dropped 6 bases, with 15 bases sitting between them. Germline V CDR1 and CDR2: SQVTM, ANQGSEA. Drawing the rest from reference TRBV29-1 and TRBJ1-1, the complete variable domain is SAVISQKPSRDICQRGTSLTIQCQVDSQVTMMFWYRQQPGQSLTLIATANQGSEATYESGFVIDKFPISRPNLTFSTLTVSNMSPEDSSIYLCSGGGGGAEAFFGQGTRLTVV.

This rearrangement joins TRBV19 to TRBJ2-2; TRBD1 agrees at 7 bases. This CDR3 contains 16 residues. CDR1 is LNHDA, CDR2 SQIVND, per germline (reference sequence). With 4 bases clipped from V and 7 bases from J, the junction kept 12 bases outside the gene matches. CDR3: CASSTRDSLFGGELFF. The CDR3, as DNA: TGTGCCAGTAGTACCCGGGACAGCCTATTTGGCGGGGAGCTGTTTTTT.

This sequence joins TRBV20-1 and TRBJ1-2; tentatively, D is TRBD1 (5 bases). CDR1 and CDR2 from the germline V gene are DFQATT and SNEGSKA (reference sequence). V gave up 0 bases and J gave up 8 bases, with 19 bases separating them. The CDR3 has 15 residues. CDR3 bases: TGCAGTGCTAGAGATCTCCGGGGACCCACGAGGGGCTACACCTTC. Translating gives CSARDLRGPTRGYTF.

The chain links TRBV5-1 to TRBJ2-7; 9 bases fit TRBD1. This CDR3 region has 16 residues. The germline V gene has CDR1 SGHRS and CDR2 YFSETQ. V lost 0 bases to trimming and J lost 6 bases; unmatched junction nucleotides: 10. For the CDR3, the DNA is TGCGCCAGCAGCTTGGGGTCCGGGACAGGGTACAGCGAGCAGTACTTC. Its protein product is CASSLGSGTGYSEQYF.

This clonotype was recorded at least ten times. The chain links TRBV12-3 or TRBV12-4 to TRBJ1-1, with D possibly being TRBD1 (5 bases). CDR3 size: 13 residues. The CDR3 protein is CATSLRGPEGAFF. Here the CDR3 DNA reads TGTGCAACCAGTTTACGGGGTCCCGAGGGGGCTTTCTTT.

The table lists this clonotype with many counts. The chain links TRBV7-8 to TRBJ1-2; possible D gene TRBD1, 5 bases. This CDR3 has 15 amino acids. Germline assignment: CDR1 SGHVS and CDR2 FQNEAQ. V dropped 5 bases and J dropped 0 bases, with 13 bases sitting between them. The CDR3 protein is CASSPRQQSNYGYTF. The CDR3 DNA sequence: TGTGCCAGCAGCCCCCGACAGCAGTCTAACTATGGCTACACCTTC.

Ten or more counts support this clonotype. CDR3 nucleotide sequence: TGTGCCAGCAGTAACCCTACTAGCGGGAGGGCCGGAGCCGGGGAGCTGTTTTTT. Its protein product is CASSNPTSGRAGAGELFF. The chain is built from TRBV12-3 or TRBV12-4 and TRBJ2-2, with 13 bases identical to TRBD2. This CDR3 comprises 18 residues. Losses at the gene ends were 5 bases for V and 6 bases for J; bases not matched to a gene: 12.

This clonotype was found a few times. The chain has TRBV7-3 and TRBJ2-2; 8 nucleotides line up with TRBD1. The ends lost 4 bases at V and 3 bases at J; junction bases unmatched: 4. CDR3 length: 15 residues. Germline CDR1 is SGHTA and CDR2 is FQGTGA. As DNA, the CDR3 is TGTGCCAGCAGCTCGACAGGGGCTTACACCGGGGAGCTGTTTTTT. Translated, it gives CASSSTGAYTGELFF.

This clonotype appeared a few times. The J gene is TRBJ2-7, the V gene TRBV7-2; 8 nucleotides agree with TRBD1. Germline values: CDR1 SGHTA, CDR2 FQGNSA. V lost 0 bases, J lost 2 bases, and 3 bases stayed unmatched. This CDR3 has 15 amino acids. CDR3 region: CASSLATGATYEQYF. The CDR3 nucleotides read TGTGCCAGCAGCTTAGCGACAGGGGCAACCTACGAGCAGTACTTC.

This clonotype has just a few counts. The chain combines TRBV15 with TRBJ2-1; no clear D. The CDR3 loop spans 16 amino acids. Germline loops: CDR1 LNHNV, CDR2 YYDKDF (reference sequence). V lost 3 bases and J lost 0, with 12 bases in between. CDR3 DNA sequence: TGTGCCACCAGCAGGGAACCCCGGGTCTCCTACAATGAGCAGTTCTTC. Its translation is CATSREPRVSYNEQFF.

J is TRBJ2-1 and V is TRBV3-1; the match to TRBD2 covers 7 bases. Germline values: CDR1 LGHDT, CDR2 YNNKEL (reference sequence). The CDR3 covers 11 residues. With 3 bases clipped from V and 11 bases from J, the junction kept 1 base outside the gene matches. CDR3 in amino acids: CASSQTSQQFF. CDR3 sequence (DNA): TGTGCCAGCAGCCAGACTAGCCAGCAGTTCTTC.